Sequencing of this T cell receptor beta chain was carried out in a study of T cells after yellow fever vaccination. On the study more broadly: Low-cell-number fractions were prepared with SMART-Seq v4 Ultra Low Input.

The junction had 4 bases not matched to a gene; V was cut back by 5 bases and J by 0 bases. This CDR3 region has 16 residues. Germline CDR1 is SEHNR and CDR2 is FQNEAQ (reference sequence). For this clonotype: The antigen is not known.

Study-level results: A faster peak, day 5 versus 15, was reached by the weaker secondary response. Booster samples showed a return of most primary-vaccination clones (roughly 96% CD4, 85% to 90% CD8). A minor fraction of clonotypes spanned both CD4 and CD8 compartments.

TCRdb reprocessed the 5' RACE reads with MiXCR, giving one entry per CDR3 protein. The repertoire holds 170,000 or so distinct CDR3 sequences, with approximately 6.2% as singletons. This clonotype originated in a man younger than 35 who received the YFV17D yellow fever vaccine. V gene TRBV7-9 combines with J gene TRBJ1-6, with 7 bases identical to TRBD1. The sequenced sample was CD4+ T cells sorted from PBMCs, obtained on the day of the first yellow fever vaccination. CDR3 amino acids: CASSPRGSSYNSPLHF. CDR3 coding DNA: TGTGCCAGCAGCCCCAGGGGGTCCTCCTATAATTCACCCCTCCACTTT.